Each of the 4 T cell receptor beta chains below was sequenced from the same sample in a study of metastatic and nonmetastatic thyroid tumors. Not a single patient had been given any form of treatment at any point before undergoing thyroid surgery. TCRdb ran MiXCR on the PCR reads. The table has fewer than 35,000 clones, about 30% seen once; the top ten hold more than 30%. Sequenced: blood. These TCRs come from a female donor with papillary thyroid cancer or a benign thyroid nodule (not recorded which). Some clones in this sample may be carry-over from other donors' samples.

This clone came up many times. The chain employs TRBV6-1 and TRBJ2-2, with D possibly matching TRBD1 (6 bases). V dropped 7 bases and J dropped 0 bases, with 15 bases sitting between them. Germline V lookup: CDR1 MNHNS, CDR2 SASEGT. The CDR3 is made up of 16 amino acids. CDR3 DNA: TGTGCCAGCAAACAGGGTCTACCCGCGAACACCGGGGAGCTGTTTTTT. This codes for CASKQGLPANTGELFF.

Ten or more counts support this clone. CDR3 in amino acids: CASSLRGLNEQFF. The CDR3 DNA reads TGTGCCAGCAGCTTGAGGGGCCTCAATGAGCAGTTCTTC. The rearrangement joins TRBV7-9 to TRBJ2-1; D assignment may be TRBD1 or TRBD2 (5 bases each). V lost 3 bases to trimming and J lost 6 bases, with 9 bases between them. Germline V gives CDR1 SEHNR, CDR2 FQNEAQ (reference sequence). This CDR3 has 13 amino acids.

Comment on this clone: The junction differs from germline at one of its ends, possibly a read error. The CDR3 sequence is CSSRTNPGQGFREQYF. CDR3 DNA sequence: TGTTCCAGCAGAACCAACCCGGGACAGGGCTTTCGTGAGCAGTACTTC. The chain links TRBV6-1 to TRBJ2-1, with 9 bases identical to TRBD1. TRBJ2-7 matches the DNA end more closely, so the J call is doubtful. The germline gives CDR1 MNHNS, CDR2 SASEGT. The CDR3 has 16 amino acids.

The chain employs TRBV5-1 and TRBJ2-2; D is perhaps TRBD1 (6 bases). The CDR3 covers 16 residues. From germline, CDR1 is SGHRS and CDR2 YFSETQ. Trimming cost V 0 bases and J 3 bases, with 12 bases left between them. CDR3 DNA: TGCGCCAGCAGCTTGGCAGGGGCGCAGGACACCGGGGAGCTGTTTTTT. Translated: CASSLAGAQDTGELFF. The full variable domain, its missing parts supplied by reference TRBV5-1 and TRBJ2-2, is KAGVTQTPRYLIKTRGQQVTLSCSPISGHRSVSWYQQTPGQGLQFLFEYFSETQRNKGNFPGRFSGRQFSNSRSEMNVSTLELGDSALYLCASSLAGAQDTGELFFGEGSRLTVL.